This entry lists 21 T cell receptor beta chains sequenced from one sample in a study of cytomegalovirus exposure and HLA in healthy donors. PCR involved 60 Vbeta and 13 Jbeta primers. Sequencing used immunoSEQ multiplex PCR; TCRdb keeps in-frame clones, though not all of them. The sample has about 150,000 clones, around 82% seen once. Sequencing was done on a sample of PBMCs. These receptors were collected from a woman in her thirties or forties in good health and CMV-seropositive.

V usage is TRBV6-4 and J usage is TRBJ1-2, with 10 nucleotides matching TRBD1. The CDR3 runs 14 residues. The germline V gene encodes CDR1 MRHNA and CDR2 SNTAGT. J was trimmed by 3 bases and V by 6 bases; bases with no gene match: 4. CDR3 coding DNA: TGTGCCAGCAGGGCCGGGACAGGGGACTATGGCTACACCTTC. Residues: CASRAGTGDYGYTF.

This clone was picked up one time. This CDR3 is CASSPGTYGDTQYF. In DNA form, the CDR3 reads TGTGCCAGCAGCCCCGGGACATACGGGGATACGCAGTATTTT. The rearrangement joins TRBV7-9 to TRBJ2-3, with D possibly TRBD1 on 6 matching bases. Between the trimmed V and J ends, which lost 5 bases and 6 bases, there was a span of 15 bases. CDR3 length: 14 amino acids. CDR1 is SEHNR, CDR2 FQNEAQ, per germline (reference sequence).

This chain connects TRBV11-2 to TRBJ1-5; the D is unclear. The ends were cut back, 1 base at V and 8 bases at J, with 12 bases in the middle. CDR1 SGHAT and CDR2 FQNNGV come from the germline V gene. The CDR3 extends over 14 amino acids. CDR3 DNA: TGTGCCAGCAGCTTAGGGCCGGGGAAAGAGCCCCAGCATTTT. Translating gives CASSLGPGKEPQHF.

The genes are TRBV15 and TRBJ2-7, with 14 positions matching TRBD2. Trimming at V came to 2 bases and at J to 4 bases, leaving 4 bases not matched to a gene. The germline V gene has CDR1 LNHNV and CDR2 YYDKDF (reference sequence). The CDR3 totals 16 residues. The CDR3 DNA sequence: TGTGCCACCAGCAGATCCGGACTAGCGGGAGGTTACGAGCAGTACTTC. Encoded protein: CATSRSGLAGGYEQYF.

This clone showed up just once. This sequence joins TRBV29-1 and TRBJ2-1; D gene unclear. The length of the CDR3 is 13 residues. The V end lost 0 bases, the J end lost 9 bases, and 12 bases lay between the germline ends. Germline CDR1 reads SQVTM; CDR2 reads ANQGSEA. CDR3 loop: CSVEDTEAGEQFF. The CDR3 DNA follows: TGCAGCGTTGAAGACACAGAAGCAGGTGAGCAGTTCTTC.

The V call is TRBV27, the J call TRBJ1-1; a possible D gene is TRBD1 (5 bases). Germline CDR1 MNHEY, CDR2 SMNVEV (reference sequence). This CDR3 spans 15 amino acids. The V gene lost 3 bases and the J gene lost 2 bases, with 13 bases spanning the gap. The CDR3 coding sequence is TGTGCCAGCAGTTTTCAGGGTATGGCTAACACTGAAGCTTTCTTT. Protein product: CASSFQGMANTEAFF.

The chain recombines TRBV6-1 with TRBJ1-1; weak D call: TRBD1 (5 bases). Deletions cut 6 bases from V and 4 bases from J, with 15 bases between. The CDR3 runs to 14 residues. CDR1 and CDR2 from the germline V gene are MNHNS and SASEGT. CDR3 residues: CASSFRGYSTEAFF. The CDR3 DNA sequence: TGTGCCAGCAGCTTTCGGGGGTATAGCACTGAAGCTTTCTTT.

The CDR3 DNA reads as TGTGCCAGCAGTCGGACAGGGTTCAATCAGCCCCAGCATTTT. It is translated as CASSRTGFNQPQHF. The J gene is TRBJ1-5, the V gene TRBV6-6; TRBD1 matches 8 bases. Germline CDR1 and CDR2: MNHNY and SVGAGI (reference sequence). This CDR3 spans 14 amino acids. After removal of 5 bases from V and 3 bases from J, the junction contained 3 bases not matched to a gene.

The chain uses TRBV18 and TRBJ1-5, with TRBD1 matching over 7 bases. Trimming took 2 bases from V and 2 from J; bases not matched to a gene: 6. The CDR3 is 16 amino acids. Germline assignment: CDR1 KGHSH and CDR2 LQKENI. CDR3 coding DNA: TGTGCCAGCTCACCAGGTCGCGACAGGGGCAATCAGCCCCAGCATTTT. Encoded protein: CASSPGRDRGNQPQHF.

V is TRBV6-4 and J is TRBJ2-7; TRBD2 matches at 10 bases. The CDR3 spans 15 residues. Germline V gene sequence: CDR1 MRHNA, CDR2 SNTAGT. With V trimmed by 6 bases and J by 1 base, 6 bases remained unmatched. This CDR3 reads CASSRVAGGSYEQYF. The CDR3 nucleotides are TGTGCCAGCAGCAGAGTAGCGGGAGGATCCTACGAGCAGTACTTC.

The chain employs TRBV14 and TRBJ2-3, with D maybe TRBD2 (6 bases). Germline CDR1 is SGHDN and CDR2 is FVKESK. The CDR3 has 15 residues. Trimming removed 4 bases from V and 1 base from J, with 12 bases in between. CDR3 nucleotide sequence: TGTGCCAGCAGCCCGCTAGCGTATCGCACAGATACGCAGTATTTT. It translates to CASSPLAYRTDTQYF.

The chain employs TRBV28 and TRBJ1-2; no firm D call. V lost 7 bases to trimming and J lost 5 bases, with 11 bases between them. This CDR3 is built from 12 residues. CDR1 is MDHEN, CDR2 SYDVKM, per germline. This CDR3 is CASTDRRYGYTF. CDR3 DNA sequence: TGTGCCAGCACCGACCGGAGGTATGGCTACACCTTC.

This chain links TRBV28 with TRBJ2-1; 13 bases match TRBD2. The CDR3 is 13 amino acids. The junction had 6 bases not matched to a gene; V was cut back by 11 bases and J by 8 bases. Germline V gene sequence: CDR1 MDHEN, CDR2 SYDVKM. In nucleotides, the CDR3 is TGTGCCCTGCGGACTAGCGGGAGTTATGAGCAGTTCTTC. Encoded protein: CALRTSGSYEQFF.

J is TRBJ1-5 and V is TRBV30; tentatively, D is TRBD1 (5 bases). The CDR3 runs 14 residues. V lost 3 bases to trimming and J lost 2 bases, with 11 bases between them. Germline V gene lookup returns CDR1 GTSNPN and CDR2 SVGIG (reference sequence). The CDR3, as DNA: TGTGCCTGGAGCCAGGACAACGGCAATCAGCCCCAGCATTTT. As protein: CAWSQDNGNQPQHF.

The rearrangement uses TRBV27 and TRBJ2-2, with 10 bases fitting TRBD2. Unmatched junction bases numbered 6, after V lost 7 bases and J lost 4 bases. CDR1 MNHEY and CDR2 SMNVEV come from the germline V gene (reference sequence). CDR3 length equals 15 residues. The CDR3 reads CASTRVAGGTGELFF. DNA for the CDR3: TGTGCCAGCACCCGGGTAGCGGGAGGCACCGGGGAGCTGTTTTTT.

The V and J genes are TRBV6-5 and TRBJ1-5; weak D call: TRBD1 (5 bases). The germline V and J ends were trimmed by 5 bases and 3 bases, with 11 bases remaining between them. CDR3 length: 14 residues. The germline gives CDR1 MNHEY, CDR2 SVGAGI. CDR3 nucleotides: TGTGCCAGCAGTCAGGGATTCGCCAATCAGCCCCAGCATTTT. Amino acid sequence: CASSQGFANQPQHF.

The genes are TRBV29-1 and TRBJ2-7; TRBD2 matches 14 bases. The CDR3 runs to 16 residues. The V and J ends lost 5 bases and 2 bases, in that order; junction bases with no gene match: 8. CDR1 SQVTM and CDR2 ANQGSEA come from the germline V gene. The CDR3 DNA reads TGCAGCGTTTCTGGACTAGCGGGAGGCTTTACCTACGAGCAGTACTTC. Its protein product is CSVSGLAGGFTYEQYF.

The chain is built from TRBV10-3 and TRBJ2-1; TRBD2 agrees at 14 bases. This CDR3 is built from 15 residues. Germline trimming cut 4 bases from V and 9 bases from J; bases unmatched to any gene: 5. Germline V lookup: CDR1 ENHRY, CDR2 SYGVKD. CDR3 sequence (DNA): TGTGCCATCAGTGGGACTAGCGGGAGGAAGAGTGAGCAGTTCTTC. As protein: CAISGTSGRKSEQFF.

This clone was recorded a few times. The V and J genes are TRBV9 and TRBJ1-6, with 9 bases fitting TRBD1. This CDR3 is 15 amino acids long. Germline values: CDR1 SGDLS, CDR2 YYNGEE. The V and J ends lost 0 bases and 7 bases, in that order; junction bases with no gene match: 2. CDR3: CASSVAGQGNSPLHF. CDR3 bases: TGTGCCAGCAGCGTAGCGGGACAGGGCAATTCACCCCTCCACTTT.

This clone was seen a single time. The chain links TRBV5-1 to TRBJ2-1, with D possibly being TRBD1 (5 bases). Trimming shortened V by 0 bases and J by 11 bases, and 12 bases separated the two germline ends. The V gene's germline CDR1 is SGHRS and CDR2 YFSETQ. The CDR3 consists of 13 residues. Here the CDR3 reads CASSLDLGAKQFF. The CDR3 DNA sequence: TGCGCCAGCAGCTTGGATCTTGGGGCCAAGCAGTTCTTC.

CDR3 in DNA: TGTGCCAGCAGCTCTTTAGCGGGAGGGCGGGGGGATACGCAGTATTTT. It codes for CASSSLAGGRGDTQYF. The gene calls are TRBV7-8 and TRBJ2-3, with TRBD2 matching 11 bases. Germline V gene lookup returns CDR1 SGHVS and CDR2 FQNEAQ. This CDR3 is 16 amino acids long. J was trimmed by 6 bases and V by 4 bases; bases with no gene match: 9.